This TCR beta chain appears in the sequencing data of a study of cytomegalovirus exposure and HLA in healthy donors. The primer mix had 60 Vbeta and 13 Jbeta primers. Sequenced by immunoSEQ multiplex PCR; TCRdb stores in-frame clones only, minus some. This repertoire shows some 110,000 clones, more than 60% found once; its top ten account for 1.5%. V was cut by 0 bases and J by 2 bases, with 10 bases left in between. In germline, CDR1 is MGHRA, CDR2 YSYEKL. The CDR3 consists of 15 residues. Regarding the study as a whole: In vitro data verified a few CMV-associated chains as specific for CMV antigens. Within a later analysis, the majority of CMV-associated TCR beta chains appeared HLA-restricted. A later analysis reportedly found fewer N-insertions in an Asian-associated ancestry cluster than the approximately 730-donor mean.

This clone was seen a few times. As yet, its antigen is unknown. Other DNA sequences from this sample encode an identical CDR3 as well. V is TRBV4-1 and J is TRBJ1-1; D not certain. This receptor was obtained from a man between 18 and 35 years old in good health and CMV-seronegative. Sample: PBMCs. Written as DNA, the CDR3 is TGCGCCAGCAGCCAAGAAGGCTTGGGCAACACTGAAGCTTTCTTT. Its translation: CASSQEGLGNTEAFF.